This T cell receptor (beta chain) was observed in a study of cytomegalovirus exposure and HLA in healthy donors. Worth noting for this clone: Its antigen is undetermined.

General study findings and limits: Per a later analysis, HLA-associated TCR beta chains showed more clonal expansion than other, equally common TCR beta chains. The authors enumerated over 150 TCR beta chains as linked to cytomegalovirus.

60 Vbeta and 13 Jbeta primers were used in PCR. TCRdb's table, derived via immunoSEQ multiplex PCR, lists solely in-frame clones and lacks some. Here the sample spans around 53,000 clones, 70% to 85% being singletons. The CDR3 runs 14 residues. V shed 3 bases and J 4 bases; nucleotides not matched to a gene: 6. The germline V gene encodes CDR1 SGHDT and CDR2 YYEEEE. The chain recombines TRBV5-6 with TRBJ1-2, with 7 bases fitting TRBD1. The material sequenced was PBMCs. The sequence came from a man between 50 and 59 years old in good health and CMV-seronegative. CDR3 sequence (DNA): TGTGCCAGCAGCTACCGACAGGGCGGCTATGGCTACACCTTC. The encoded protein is CASSYRQGGYGYTF.